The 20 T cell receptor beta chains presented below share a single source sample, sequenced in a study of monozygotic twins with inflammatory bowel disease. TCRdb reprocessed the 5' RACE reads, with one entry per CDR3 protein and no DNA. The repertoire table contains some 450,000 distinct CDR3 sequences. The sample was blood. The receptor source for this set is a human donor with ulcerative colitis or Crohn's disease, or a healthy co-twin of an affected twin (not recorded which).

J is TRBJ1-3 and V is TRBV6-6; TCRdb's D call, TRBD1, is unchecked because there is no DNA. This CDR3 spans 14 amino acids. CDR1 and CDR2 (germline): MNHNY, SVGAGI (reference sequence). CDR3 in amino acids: CASKEATGGNTIYF.

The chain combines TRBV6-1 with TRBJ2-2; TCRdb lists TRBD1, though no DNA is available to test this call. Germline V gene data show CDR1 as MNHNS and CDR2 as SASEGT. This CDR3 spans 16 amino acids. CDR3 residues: CASRTGTGANTGELFF.

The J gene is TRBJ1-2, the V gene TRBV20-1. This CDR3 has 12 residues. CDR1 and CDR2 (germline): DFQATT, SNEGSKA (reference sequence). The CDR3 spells CSATNRGHGYTF.

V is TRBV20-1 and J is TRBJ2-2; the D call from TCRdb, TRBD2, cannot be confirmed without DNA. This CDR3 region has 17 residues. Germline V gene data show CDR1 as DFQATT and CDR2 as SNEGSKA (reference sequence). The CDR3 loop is CSARDLRSGADYRELFF.

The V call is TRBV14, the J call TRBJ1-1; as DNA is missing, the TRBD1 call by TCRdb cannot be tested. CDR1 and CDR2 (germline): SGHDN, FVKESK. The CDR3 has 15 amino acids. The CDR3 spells CASATRGAMNTEAFF.

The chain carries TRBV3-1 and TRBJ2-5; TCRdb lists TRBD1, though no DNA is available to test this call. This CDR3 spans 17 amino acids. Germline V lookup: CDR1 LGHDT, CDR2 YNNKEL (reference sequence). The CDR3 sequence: CASRYGYSGTAQETQYF.

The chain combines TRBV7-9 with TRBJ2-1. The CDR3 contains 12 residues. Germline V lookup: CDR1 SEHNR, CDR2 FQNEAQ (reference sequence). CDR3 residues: CASSLALDEQFF.

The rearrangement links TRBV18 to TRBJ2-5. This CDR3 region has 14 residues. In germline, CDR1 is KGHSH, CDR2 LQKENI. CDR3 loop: CASSSQGYQETQYF.

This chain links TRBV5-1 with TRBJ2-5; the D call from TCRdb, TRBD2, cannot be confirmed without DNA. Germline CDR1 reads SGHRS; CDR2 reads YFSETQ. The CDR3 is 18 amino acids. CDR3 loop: CASSLATSGGVYQETQYF.

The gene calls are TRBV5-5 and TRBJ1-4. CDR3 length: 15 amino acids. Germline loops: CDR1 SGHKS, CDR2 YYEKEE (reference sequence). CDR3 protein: CASSLDGMGNEKLFF. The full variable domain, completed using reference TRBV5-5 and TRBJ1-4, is DAGVTQSPTHLIKTRGQQVTLRCSPISGHKSVSWYQQVLGQGPQFIFQYYEKEERGRGNFPDRFSARQFPNYSSELNVNALLLGDSALYLCASSLDGMGNEKLFFGSGTQLSVL.

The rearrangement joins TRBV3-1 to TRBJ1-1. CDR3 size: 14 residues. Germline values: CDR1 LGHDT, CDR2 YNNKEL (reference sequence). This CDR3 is CASSLWDSGTEAFF.

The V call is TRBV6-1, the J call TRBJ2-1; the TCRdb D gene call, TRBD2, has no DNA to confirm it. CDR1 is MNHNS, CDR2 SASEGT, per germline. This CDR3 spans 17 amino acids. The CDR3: CASSPSGGGLQRNEQFF.

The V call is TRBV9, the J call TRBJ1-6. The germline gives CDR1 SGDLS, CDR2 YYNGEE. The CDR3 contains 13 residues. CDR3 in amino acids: CASSTSGISPLHF.

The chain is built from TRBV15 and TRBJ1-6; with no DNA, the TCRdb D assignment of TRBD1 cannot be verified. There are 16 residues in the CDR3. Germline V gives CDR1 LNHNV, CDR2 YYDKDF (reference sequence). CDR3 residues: CATSRVQAQGNSPLHF.

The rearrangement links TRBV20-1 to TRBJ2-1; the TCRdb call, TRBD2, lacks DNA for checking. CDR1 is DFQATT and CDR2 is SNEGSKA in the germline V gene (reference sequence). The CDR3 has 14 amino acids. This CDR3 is CSARSSGIRNEQFF.

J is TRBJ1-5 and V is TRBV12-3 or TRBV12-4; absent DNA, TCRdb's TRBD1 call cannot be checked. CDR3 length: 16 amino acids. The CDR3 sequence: CASSFRRGLSNQPQHF.

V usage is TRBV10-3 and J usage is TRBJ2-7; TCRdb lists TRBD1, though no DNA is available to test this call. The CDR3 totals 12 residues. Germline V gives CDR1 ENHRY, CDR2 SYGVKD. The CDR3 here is CATLGGTYEQYF.

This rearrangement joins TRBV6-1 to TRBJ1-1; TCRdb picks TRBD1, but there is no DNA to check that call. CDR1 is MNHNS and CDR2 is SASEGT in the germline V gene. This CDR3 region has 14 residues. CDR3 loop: CASSRDRTGVTAFF.

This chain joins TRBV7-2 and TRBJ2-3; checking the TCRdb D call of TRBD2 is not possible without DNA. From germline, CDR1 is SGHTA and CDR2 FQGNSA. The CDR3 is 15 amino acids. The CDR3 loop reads CASSPRSLGRDTQYF.

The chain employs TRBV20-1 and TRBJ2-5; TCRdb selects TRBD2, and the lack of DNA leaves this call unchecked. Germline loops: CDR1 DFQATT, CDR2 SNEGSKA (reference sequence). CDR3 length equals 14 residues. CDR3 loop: CSARTSGGQGTQYF.